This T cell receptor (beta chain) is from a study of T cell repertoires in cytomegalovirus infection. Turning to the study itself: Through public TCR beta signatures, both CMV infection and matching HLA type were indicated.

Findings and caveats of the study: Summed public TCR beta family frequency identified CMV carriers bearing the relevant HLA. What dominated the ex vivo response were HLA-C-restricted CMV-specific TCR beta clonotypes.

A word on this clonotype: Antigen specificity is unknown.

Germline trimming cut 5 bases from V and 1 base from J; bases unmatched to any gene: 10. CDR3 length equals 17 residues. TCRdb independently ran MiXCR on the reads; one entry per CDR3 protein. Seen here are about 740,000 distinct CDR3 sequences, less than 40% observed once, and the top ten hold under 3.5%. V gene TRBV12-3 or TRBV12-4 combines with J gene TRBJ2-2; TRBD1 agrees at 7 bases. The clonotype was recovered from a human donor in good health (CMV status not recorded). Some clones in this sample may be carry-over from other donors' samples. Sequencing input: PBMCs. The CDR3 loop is CASSAPHRDRNTGELFF. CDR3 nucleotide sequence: TGTGCCAGCAGTGCACCCCACCGGGACAGGAACACCGGGGAGCTGTTTTTT.